This T cell receptor (beta chain) was recorded in a study of graft-versus-host responses after intestinal transplantation. Sequencing used immunoSEQ multiplex PCR; TCRdb keeps in-frame clones, though not all of them. The repertoire holds roughly 46,000 clones, with over 85% as singletons. Here the sequenced sample was PBMCs, taken about 800 days after a first intestinal transplant, on the day of a second. This TCR was sampled from a human patient who received an intestinal transplant, so some T cells may come from the graft donor.

CDR3: CSGVDNTQYF. The CDR3 DNA is TGCAGCGGAGTTGATAATACGCAGTATTTT. The chain has TRBV29-1 and TRBJ2-3; D remains unclear. Trimming shortened V by 7 bases and J by 7 bases, and 9 bases separated the two germline ends. The CDR3 loop spans 10 amino acids. CDR1 and CDR2 from the germline V gene are SQVTM and ANQGSEA.